This TCR beta chain originates from a study of blood T cell repertoires in COVID-19. Across the whole study: Sites in the United States, Italy and Spain provided acute and convalescent COVID-19 samples. T cells, B-cell-depleted T cells, or PBMCs supplied cDNA or gDNA.

Patients in Seattle were enrolled during active infection, then followed longitudinally. CDR3 length equals 15 residues. V was clipped by 5 bases and J by 4 bases; unmatched bases: 9. Germline V gene lookup returns CDR1 SGHTA and CDR2 FQGNSA. Original processing notes: Estimated nucleated cell counts came from reference gene primer amplification. Here immunoSEQ multiplex PCR was the method, and the copy in TCRdb shows in-frame clones only, minus some. That table gives V, J and clone size, and the DNA gave D and trimming. The table includes nearly 350,000 clones, 88% detected once. The material sequenced was peripheral blood. The receptor was derived from a woman in her seventies with COVID-19, enrolled during active disease. This sequence joins TRBV7-2 and TRBJ2-3; 7 bases fit TRBD2. CDR3 DNA: TGTGCCAGCAGCCTAGAGACTAGCTATTCAGATACGCAGTATTTT. Protein: CASSLETSYSDTQYF.